Each of the 10 T cell receptor beta chains below was sequenced from the same sample in a study of OX40 agonist ivuxolimab in advanced cancers. The repertoire was sequenced with immunoSEQ multiplex PCR; TCRdb's copy has only in-frame clones and lacks some. The sample lists roughly 110,000 clones; approximately 89% were seen once. The specimen comprised CD4+ or CD8+ T cells sorted from blood, sampled in a trial of the OX40 agonist ivuxolimab. The source of these receptors is an adult with an advanced solid tumor such as melanoma, head and neck, liver or kidney cancer.

The V gene is TRBV5-4, the J gene TRBJ2-1; TRBD2 aligns across 7 bases. The junction had 5 bases not matched to a gene; V was cut back by 0 bases and J by 2 bases. Germline CDR1 SGHNT, CDR2 YYREEE (reference sequence). CDR3 length equals 16 residues. The CDR3: CASSLAGGRPYNEQFF. CDR3 nucleotides: TGTGCCAGCAGCTTGGCTGGCGGGAGACCCTACAATGAGCAGTTCTTC.

The chain couples TRBV6-6 to TRBJ1-5; no reliable D call. Trimming removed 0 bases at V and 6 bases at J, with 9 bases between. Germline CDR1 and CDR2: MNHNY and SVGAGI (reference sequence). CDR3 length equals 14 residues. CDR3 loop: CASSYSTPGQPQHF. Written as DNA, the CDR3 is TGTGCCAGCAGTTACTCGACACCAGGTCAGCCCCAGCATTTT.

This clone has only one observation. The chain is built from TRBV11-2 and TRBJ2-5, with D perhaps assigned TRBD1 or TRBD2 (6 bases each). Deletions cut 1 base from V and 5 bases from J, with 14 bases between. This CDR3 has 15 amino acids. Germline CDR1 and CDR2: SGHAT and FQNNGV. CDR3 sequence: CASSLVSQGGETQYF. Written as DNA, the CDR3 is TGTGCCAGCAGCTTAGTCTCCCAAGGGGGGGAGACCCAGTACTTC.

V gene TRBV7-2 combines with J gene TRBJ1-4; D gene unclear. CDR1 SGHTA and CDR2 FQGNSA come from the germline V gene. V was clipped by 5 bases and J by 8 bases, with 18 bases between them. There are 15 residues in the CDR3. The CDR3 reads CASSPRSAKGEKLFF. CDR3 DNA: TGTGCCAGCAGCCCCCGATCGGCCAAAGGGGAAAAACTGTTTTTT.

The chain is built from TRBV27 and TRBJ2-7; D call uncertain. The CDR3 sequence is 11 residues long. Germline-derived CDR1 and CDR2 are MNHEY and SMNVEV (reference sequence). Between the trimmed V and J ends, which lost 3 bases and 1 base, there was a span of 1 base. The CDR3, as DNA: TGTGCCAGCAGTTTTTCCTACGAGCAGTACTTC. Translated, it gives CASSFSYEQYF.

The chain has TRBV7-6 and TRBJ1-3; D is ambiguous. Germline-derived CDR1 and CDR2 are SGHVS and FNYEAQ. Deletions cut 7 bases from V and 0 bases from J, with 10 bases between. The CDR3 is made up of 14 amino acids. The CDR3 sequence: CASNRRSSGNTIYF. The CDR3 DNA reads TGTGCCAGCAACCGCAGGAGCTCTGGAAACACCATATATTTT.

The J gene is TRBJ2-7, the V gene TRBV6-5; D gene ambiguous. Germline V CDR1 and CDR2: MNHEY, SVGAGI. This CDR3 is built from 14 residues. V lost 4 bases to trimming and J lost 4 bases, with 14 bases between them. This CDR3 is CASSSQTKFYEQYF. The CDR3 nucleotides are TGTGCCAGCAGTTCTCAAACTAAATTTTACGAGCAGTACTTC.

The chain links TRBV2 to TRBJ1-4; 9 bases are a match to TRBD1. The germline gives CDR1 SNHLY, CDR2 FYNNEI. The ends lost 2 bases at V and 7 bases at J; junction bases unmatched: 5. CDR3 size: 15 residues. In DNA form, the CDR3 reads TGTGCCAGCAGTGAAACGACAGGGGGGTTTGAAAAACTGTTTTTT. It codes for CASSETTGGFEKLFF.

This clone showed up just once. The J gene is TRBJ1-1, the V gene TRBV6-5, with 9 positions matching TRBD1. This CDR3 comprises 14 residues. The germline gives CDR1 MNHEY, CDR2 SVGAGI. Trimming at V came to 7 bases and at J to 5 bases, leaving 8 bases not matched to a gene. CDR3 loop: CASTDGQGRTEAFF. The CDR3 coding sequence is TGTGCCAGCACCGACGGACAGGGGCGAACTGAAGCTTTCTTT.

This rearrangement joins TRBV12-5 to TRBJ2-2; no reliable D call. Germline V gives CDR1 LGHNT, CDR2 FRNRAP. Trimming cost V 1 base and J 2 bases, with 2 bases left between them. This CDR3 is built from 13 residues. The CDR3 reads CASGLGNTGELFF. CDR3 nucleotides: TGTGCTAGTGGTTTGGGAAACACCGGGGAGCTGTTTTTT.